This T cell receptor (beta chain) was recovered during a study of control samples from healthy donors and cancer patients. Libraries were prepared by immunoSEQ multiplex PCR; TCRdb keeps only in-frame clonotypes and omits some of them. The sample lists about 120,000 clones; 90% to 95% were seen once. CDR1 and CDR2 from the germline V gene are SGHTS and YDEGEE. V dropped 1 base and J dropped 6; count of bases not matched to a gene: 6. The CDR3 runs 15 residues. The TCR originated in a woman aged 18-29 years in good health. Sequenced material: blood. V usage is TRBV5-8 and J usage is TRBJ2-7; 11 nucleotides line up with TRBD2. The CDR3 reads CASSLRVAGGREQYF. CDR3 nucleotide sequence: TGTGCCAGCAGCTTGAGGGTAGCGGGGGGGCGCGAGCAGTACTTC.